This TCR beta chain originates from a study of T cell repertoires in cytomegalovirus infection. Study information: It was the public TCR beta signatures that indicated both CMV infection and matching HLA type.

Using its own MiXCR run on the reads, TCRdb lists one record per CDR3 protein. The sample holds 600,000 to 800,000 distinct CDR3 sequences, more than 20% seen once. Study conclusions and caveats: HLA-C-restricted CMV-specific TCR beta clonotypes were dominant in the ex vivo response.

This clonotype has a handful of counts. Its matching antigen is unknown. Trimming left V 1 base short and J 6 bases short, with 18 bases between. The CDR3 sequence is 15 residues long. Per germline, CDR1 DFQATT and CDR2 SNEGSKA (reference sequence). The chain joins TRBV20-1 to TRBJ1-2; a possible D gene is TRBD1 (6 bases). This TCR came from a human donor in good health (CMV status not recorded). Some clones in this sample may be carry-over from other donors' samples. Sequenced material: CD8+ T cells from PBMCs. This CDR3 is CSARGPGQRPDGYTF. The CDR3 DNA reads TGCAGTGCTAGAGGGCCAGGACAGCGTCCCGATGGCTACACCTTC.